Each of the 27 T cell receptor beta chains below was sequenced from the same sample in a study of human T cells and chemical hapten exposure. Time point reported: patch test 2, 6 weeks after DPC sensitization. Treatment described: therapeutic diphenylcyclopropenone sensitization with weekly scalp DPC. TCRdb reanalysed the RACE reads using MiXCR and keeps one entry per CDR3 protein. The sample consists of tens of thousands of distinct CDR3 sequences, 8% to 13% of them appearing once. The specimen was whole blood, collected in connection with sensitization to the hapten diphenylcyclopropenone (DPC). The receptors stem from a middle-aged man with alopecia areata. Some clones in this sample may be carry-over from other donors' samples.

The chain employs TRBV29-1 and TRBJ2-6; D gene ambiguous. This CDR3 contains 13 residues. Germline CDR1 reads SQVTM; CDR2 reads ANQGSEA. V was trimmed by 4 bases and J by 1 base, leaving 5 bases between them. The CDR3 DNA reads TGCAGCGTTGTTGTTTCTGGGGCCAACGTCCTGACTTTC. Translation: CSVVVSGANVLTF.

This clonotype was counted ten times or more. This sequence joins TRBV7-2 and TRBJ1-2; maybe TRBD1 (6 bases). Trimming removed 5 bases from V and 0 bases from J, with 19 bases in between. CDR3 length: 17 residues. The germline CDR1 and CDR2 sequences are SGHTA and FQGNSA. CDR3 region: CASSPRTPGQTNYGYTF. In DNA, the CDR3 is TGTGCCAGCAGCCCCCGTACACCGGGACAAACTAACTATGGCTACACCTTC.

V gene TRBV29-1 combines with J gene TRBJ2-3; D is possibly TRBD1 or TRBD2 (7 bases each). Germline V CDR1 and CDR2: SQVTM, ANQGSEA. Trimming stripped 4 bases from V and 0 bases from J, with 11 bases between. The CDR3 covers 14 residues. In nucleotides, the CDR3 is TGCAGCGTTGCAGGGGGGGACAGCACAGATACGCAGTATTTT. It yields the protein CSVAGGDSTDTQYF.

The chain couples TRBV2 to TRBJ2-3; no definite D call. V was clipped by 7 bases and J by 4 bases, with 15 bases between them. CDR1 and CDR2 from the germline V gene are SNHLY and FYNNEI. The CDR3 covers 14 residues. This CDR3 reads CASKLSAGSDTQYF. In nucleotides, the CDR3 is TGTGCCAGCAAATTATCCGCAGGATCAGATACGCAGTATTTT.

This clonotype was observed a few times. The genes are TRBV29-1 and TRBJ2-7, with TRBD1 identical over 7 bases. V shed 4 bases, J shed 9 bases, and the junction held 15 bases outside the gene matches. CDR3 length equals 14 residues. Germline V gene sequence: CDR1 SQVTM, CDR2 ANQGSEA. CDR3 sequence reads: CSVVLDRVTHGQYF. As DNA, the CDR3 is TGCAGCGTTGTTTTAGACAGGGTGACCCACGGGCAGTACTTC.

Only a few counts were recorded for this clonotype. The genes are TRBV19 and TRBJ1-4; D gene unclear. Germline values: CDR1 LNHDA, CDR2 SQIVND (reference sequence). CDR3 size: 15 residues. Trimming cost V 1 base and J 7 bases, with 13 bases left between them. The CDR3 loop reads CASSIVPGLGEKLFF. In DNA form, the CDR3 reads TGTGCCAGTAGTATAGTTCCCGGCCTTGGTGAAAAACTGTTTTTT.

The V call is TRBV11-2, the J call TRBJ2-1; 11 bases map to TRBD1. Germline V gene sequence: CDR1 SGHAT, CDR2 FQNNGV. V gave up 2 bases and J gave up 7 bases; unmatched junction bases: 13. The CDR3 runs 18 residues. The CDR3 sequence: CASSLLLRPGQGENEQFF. The CDR3 DNA sequence: TGTGCCAGCAGCTTACTTTTGCGACCGGGACAGGGGGAGAATGAGCAGTTCTTC.

In this sample, this clonotype turned up a few times. DNA of the CDR3: TGCAGTGCTAGAGATAGCCAGGGGGCGCAGAATGAGCAGTTCTTC. Translated, it gives CSARDSQGAQNEQFF. V usage is TRBV20-1 and J usage is TRBJ2-1, with 8 bases lining up with TRBD1. V was clipped by 0 bases and J by 7 bases; unmatched bases: 8. CDR3 length: 15 amino acids. Germline CDR1 reads DFQATT; CDR2 reads SNEGSKA (reference sequence).

The chain couples TRBV7-9 to TRBJ2-7; 14 positions match TRBD2. CDR3 length equals 16 residues. CDR1 is SEHNR and CDR2 is FQNEAQ in the germline V gene (reference sequence). The junction had 6 bases not matched to a gene; V was cut back by 2 bases and J by 6 bases. CDR3 sequence: CASSLLSGTSGGEQYF. Written as DNA, the CDR3 is TGTGCCAGCAGCTTACTTTCCGGGACTAGCGGGGGCGAGCAGTACTTC.

This clonotype was observed a few times. This chain links TRBV28 with TRBJ1-4; the D gene is possibly TRBD1 (6 bases). Germline V gene lookup returns CDR1 MDHEN and CDR2 SYDVKM. The CDR3 totals 15 residues. Between the trimmed V and J ends, which lost 5 bases and 3 bases, there was a span of 13 bases. The CDR3 sequence: CASSVYRVPNEKLFF. DNA of the CDR3: TGTGCCAGCAGTGTATACAGGGTGCCTAATGAAAAACTGTTTTTT.

The V gene is TRBV7-9, the J gene TRBJ2-2; TRBD2 is a possible D gene (6 bases). Germline V CDR1 and CDR2: SEHNR, FQNEAQ (reference sequence). The CDR3 runs to 14 residues. Trimming cost V 2 bases and J 6 bases, with 10 bases left between them. The CDR3: CASSLPGGAGELFF. Here the CDR3 DNA reads TGTGCCAGCAGCTTACCAGGAGGGGCCGGGGAGCTGTTTTTT.

The chain is built from TRBV6-5 and TRBJ2-5; D may be TRBD1 (6 bases). There are 13 residues in the CDR3. V lost 6 bases to trimming and J lost 6 bases, with 14 bases between them. Germline assignment: CDR1 MNHEY and CDR2 SVGAGI. The CDR3 is CASRSTGLKTQYF. Written as DNA, the CDR3 is TGTGCCAGCAGGTCGACAGGATTGAAGACCCAGTACTTC.

This clonotype turned up a few times. This chain joins TRBV6-2 or TRBV6-3 and TRBJ2-1; a weak D match, TRBD2 (6 bases). Germline loops: CDR1 MNHEY, CDR2 SVGEGT. The V end was cut by 5 bases, the J end by 6 bases, with 14 bases between. The CDR3 runs to 14 residues. CDR3 in amino acids: CASSHGTPANEQFF. CDR3 sequence (DNA): TGTGCCAGCAGTCACGGGACTCCCGCCAATGAGCAGTTCTTC.

This clonotype has at least ten counts. The chain is built from TRBV28 and TRBJ2-3, with D possibly TRBD1 on 6 matching bases. CDR3 length: 15 amino acids. V lost 4 bases and J lost 0, with 11 bases in between. Germline assignment: CDR1 MDHEN and CDR2 SYDVKM. The CDR3 DNA reads TGTGCCAGCAGTTCAGGGGCCCTGAGCACAGATACGCAGTATTTT. It yields the protein CASSSGALSTDTQYF.

The chain joins TRBV10-3 to TRBJ2-1; D uncertain. V lost 2 bases to trimming and J lost 8 bases, with 7 bases between them. CDR3 size: 12 residues. The V gene's germline CDR1 is ENHRY and CDR2 SYGVKD. The chain's CDR3 is CAISEVADEQFF. CDR3 nucleotide sequence: TGTGCCATCAGTGAGGTGGCGGATGAGCAGTTCTTC.

This clonotype was seen a handful of times. This chain uses TRBV7-2 with TRBJ2-3; 13 bases map to TRBD2. The V segment lost 6 bases and the J segment 3 bases; nucleotides outside the gene matches: 9. Per the germline V gene, CDR1 is SGHTA and CDR2 is FQGNSA. The CDR3 covers 17 residues. CDR3 in DNA: TGTGCCAGCAGGGGGACTAGCGGGAATCTAAGAACAGATACGCAGTATTTT. Translation gives CASRGTSGNLRTDTQYF.

The rearrangement joins TRBV28 to TRBJ2-7; the match to TRBD2 covers 8 bases. Trimming removed 3 bases from V and 12 bases from J; junction bases left unmatched: 10. CDR3 length: 13 amino acids. Germline CDR1 MDHEN, CDR2 SYDVKM. The DNA for the CDR3 is TGTGCCAGCAGTTTGTTTACTAGCGGAGGGGGGTACTTC. Its translation is CASSLFTSGGGYF.

In this sample, this clonotype turned up a few times. The chain employs TRBV6-5 and TRBJ2-5, with D hard to call. With 6 bases removed from V and 1 base from J, the gap between germline ends came to 9 bases. The CDR3 is 13 residues long. Germline V CDR1 and CDR2: MNHEY, SVGAGI. The CDR3 here is CASSLPPQETQYF. CDR3 bases: TGTGCCAGCAGCTTACCCCCCCAAGAGACCCAGTACTTC.

This clonotype was seen a handful of times. The chain uses TRBV5-6 and TRBJ2-1, with 12 nucleotides matching TRBD2. The CDR3 covers 15 residues. Germline CDR1 and CDR2: SGHDT and YYEEEE. Trimming removed 1 base from V and 8 bases from J; junction bases left unmatched: 4. This chain's CDR3 is CASSLRLAGVDEQFF. CDR3 DNA: TGTGCCAGCAGCTTGAGACTAGCGGGAGTGGATGAGCAGTTCTTC.

In this sample, this clonotype turned up a few times. The CDR3 region has the DNA TGTGCCAGCAGCGTAACACAGGGTGGCTTTGGGGCCAACGTCCTGACTTTC. Encoded protein: CASSVTQGGFGANVLTF. The chain is built from TRBV9 and TRBJ2-6; a possible D gene is TRBD1 (6 bases). The CDR3 loop spans 17 amino acids. In germline, CDR1 is SGDLS, CDR2 YYNGEE. Trimming left V 1 base short and J 3 bases short, with 14 bases between.

The J gene is TRBJ2-1, the V gene TRBV6-5, with 8 positions matching TRBD1. The CDR3 sequence is 16 residues long. CDR1 is MNHEY, CDR2 SVGAGI, per germline. The V segment lost 5 bases and the J segment 4 bases; nucleotides outside the gene matches: 10. The CDR3 bases are TGTGCCAGCAGTCTCCAGCCCGGACAGGGTTACAATGAGCAGTTCTTC. This encodes CASSLQPGQGYNEQFF.

Only a few counts were recorded for this clonotype. The rearrangement links TRBV3-1 to TRBJ2-3; D is undetermined. Per the germline V gene, CDR1 is LGHDT and CDR2 is YNNKEL (reference sequence). Trimming removed 4 bases from V and 6 bases from J, with 8 bases in between. This CDR3 is 12 amino acids long. The CDR3 spells CASSLMRDTQYF. The CDR3 region has the DNA TGTGCCAGCAGCCTGATGAGGGATACGCAGTATTTT.

This clonotype was picked up a small number of times. V and J are TRBV23-1 and TRBJ2-7; 11 bases align to TRBD1. Being an ORF, TRBV23-1 has a function that is uncertain. The CDR3 consists of 19 residues. Unmatched junction bases numbered 21, after V lost 8 bases and J lost 3 bases. CDR3 region: CASRHRIGQGAEVNYEQYF. CDR3 coding DNA: TGCGCCAGCCGACACCGAATAGGACAGGGGGCCGAGGTGAACTACGAGCAGTACTTC.

This clonotype was counted only a few times. The rearrangement joins TRBV24-1 to TRBJ1-2; D not resolved. CDR3 length equals 14 residues. Germline CDR1 is KGHDR and CDR2 is SFDVKD. Trimming shortened V by 1 base and J by 0 bases, and 5 bases separated the two germline ends. This CDR3 reads CATSDFVTNYGYTF. Here the CDR3 DNA reads TGTGCCACCAGTGATTTTGTCACTAACTATGGCTACACCTTC.

This clonotype was seen a few times. V gene TRBV7-9 combines with J gene TRBJ1-2; D gene unclear. This CDR3 is 13 amino acids long. Trimming removed 6 bases at V and 0 bases at J, with 8 bases between. From germline, CDR1 is SEHNR and CDR2 FQNEAQ (reference sequence). CDR3 coding DNA: TGTGCCAGCAGGGACTTAGCTAACTATGGCTACACCTTC. Its protein is CASRDLANYGYTF.

The rearrangement uses TRBV5-1 and TRBJ2-7; no firm D call. Germline V gives CDR1 SGHRS, CDR2 YFSETQ. The CDR3 sequence is 12 residues long. Trimming pared 0 bases from V and 2 bases from J, leaving 3 bases between. Written as DNA, the CDR3 is TGCGCCAGCAGCTTGGGAGCCTACGAGCAGTACTTC. This sequence encodes CASSLGAYEQYF.

There are a few counts of this clonotype. The chain joins TRBV14 to TRBJ2-1, with 11 bases lining up with TRBD2. Germline V gives CDR1 SGHDN, CDR2 FVKESK. Germline trimming cut 2 bases from V and 7 bases from J; bases unmatched to any gene: 16. The CDR3 is 19 residues long. The CDR3 coding sequence is TGTGCCAGCAGCCAAAAACTAGCGGGAGAGAGTCCGACGTTAAATGAGCAGTTCTTC. This codes for CASSQKLAGESPTLNEQFF. Full variable domain (missing parts from reference TRBV14 and TRBJ2-1): EAGVTQFPSHSVIEKGQTVTLRCDPISGHDNLYWYRRVMGKEIKFLLHFVKESKQDESGMPNNRFLAERTGGTYSTLKVQPAELEDSGVYFCASSQKLAGESPTLNEQFFGPGTRLTVL.